The 32 T cell receptor beta chains listed next were all sequenced from one sample in a study of regulatory dendritic cells for organ transplantation. These receptors' targets are unknown. The data were produced by immunoSEQ multiplex PCR, yet TCRdb's version contains in-frame clones alone and is incomplete. This table has fewer than 25,000 clones, 80% to 90% appearing once. CFSE-labeled sorted T cells met regulatory or mature dendritic cells for more than four days. Sequencing was done on a sample of naive CD4+ T cells from blood cultured with regulatory dendritic cells. Subset: CD45RA+ naive T cells. The source of these receptors is a human donor in good health.

This clone is a singleton in its sample. The chain carries TRBV6-1 and TRBJ2-3, with D possibly being TRBD1 (5 bases). Trimming took off 4 bases at V and 3 bases at J, with 20 bases between the two ends. The CDR3 has 17 residues. CDR1 MNHNS and CDR2 SASEGT come from the germline V gene. The CDR3 spells CASSVSGVFRGTDTQYF. Written as DNA, the CDR3 is TGTGCCAGCAGTGTTTCCGGTGTCTTTAGGGGTACAGATACGCAGTATTTT.

This clone was observed once. The genes are TRBV6-5 and TRBJ2-7, with D possibly being TRBD2 (6 bases). The CDR3 runs to 15 residues. Germline CDR1 reads MNHEY; CDR2 reads SVGAGI. Trimming cost V 0 bases and J 3 bases, with 12 bases left between them. CDR3 nucleotide sequence: TGTGCCAGCAGTTACTCGTTCGGGAGATACTACGAGCAGTACTTC. Amino acids: CASSYSFGRYYEQYF.

The rearrangement uses TRBV11-2 and TRBJ2-3; D call uncertain. Germline V lookup: CDR1 SGHAT, CDR2 FQNNGV. With 3 bases removed from V and 2 bases from J, the gap between germline ends came to 12 bases. This CDR3 contains 15 residues. The CDR3 DNA reads TGTGCCAGCAGCTTGACTCCCACCCACACAGATACGCAGTATTTT. It codes for CASSLTPTHTDTQYF.

This rearrangement joins TRBV19 to TRBJ1-1, with a weak D call TRBD1 (5 bases). V lost 0 bases and J 4 bases, leaving 6 bases between the germline ends. The length of the CDR3 is 13 residues. Looked up from germline, CDR1 is LNHDA and CDR2 is SQIVND (reference sequence). This CDR3 is CASSIETATEAFF. CDR3 sequence (DNA): TGTGCCAGTAGTATAGAGACAGCCACTGAAGCTTTCTTT.

V gene TRBV9 combines with J gene TRBJ2-1, with TRBD2 identical over 10 bases. The V and J ends lost 0 bases and 4 bases, in that order; junction bases with no gene match: 10. This CDR3 contains 18 residues. Germline assignment: CDR1 SGDLS and CDR2 YYNGEE. The CDR3: CASSVASPGLASYNEQFF. The CDR3 DNA reads TGTGCCAGCAGCGTAGCCTCCCCGGGACTAGCGAGTTACAATGAGCAGTTCTTC. The variable domain in full, with the rest retrieved from reference TRBV9 and TRBJ2-1, is DSGVTQTPKHLITATGQRVTLRCSPRSGDLSVYWYQQSLDQGLQFLIQYYNGEERAKGNILERFSAQQFPDLHSELNLSSLELGDSALYFCASSVASPGLASYNEQFFGPGTRLTVL.

This clone was seen only once. The chain recombines TRBV6-5 with TRBJ2-1, with TRBD1 matching 9 bases. Germline V lookup: CDR1 MNHEY, CDR2 SVGAGI. V was pared by 5 bases and J by 6 bases, with 8 bases of the junction left unmatched. The CDR3 runs 15 residues. The CDR3 DNA is TGTGCCAGCAGTAACGCCGGGACAGGGCTCAATGAGCAGTTCTTC. As protein: CASSNAGTGLNEQFF.

The chain uses TRBV11-2 and TRBJ2-1; TRBD2 aligns across 10 bases. CDR1 and CDR2 (germline): SGHAT, FQNNGV. Losses at the gene ends were 5 bases for V and 4 bases for J; bases not matched to a gene: 8. The CDR3 has 16 amino acids. The CDR3 nucleotides read TGTGCCAGCAGCACGCGGAAGCGGGGGGGGTACAATGAGCAGTTCTTC. Protein product: CASSTRKRGGYNEQFF. Together with reference TRBV11-2 and TRBJ2-1, the CDR3 gives the full variable domain: EAGVAQSPRYKIIEKRQSVAFWCNPISGHATLYWYQQILGQGPKLLIQFQNNGVVDDSQLPKDRFSAERLKGVDSTLKIQPAKLEDSAVYLCASSTRKRGGYNEQFFGPGTRLTVL.

DNA of the CDR3: TGTGCCAGCAGCCAAGAAGCCTTTGGCAGAGTCTACGAGCAGTACTTC. Protein: CASSQEAFGRVYEQYF. The V and J genes are TRBV7-3 and TRBJ2-7; D is ambiguous. The CDR3 consists of 16 residues. From germline, CDR1 is SGHTA and CDR2 FQGTGA. Trimming cost V 5 bases and J 3 bases, with 20 bases left between them. The variable domain in full, with the rest retrieved from reference TRBV7-3 and TRBJ2-7, is GAGVSQTPSNKVTEKGKYVELRCDPISGHTALYWYRQSLGQGPEFLIYFQGTGAADDSGLPNDRFFAVRPEGSVSTLKIQRTERGDSAVYLCASSQEAFGRVYEQYFGPGTRLTVT.

This clone appeared a single time. The gene calls are TRBV6-5 and TRBJ1-6; 7 nucleotides agree with TRBD1. This CDR3 is 15 amino acids long. The J segment lost 6 bases and the V segment lost 2 bases, leaving 4 bases of the junction unmatched. Germline-derived CDR1 and CDR2 are MNHEY and SVGAGI. CDR3 protein: CASSYRGQSNSPLHF. DNA for the CDR3: TGTGCCAGCAGTTACAGGGGGCAAAGTAATTCACCCCTCCACTTT.

The chain recombines TRBV30 with TRBJ2-1; D is ambiguous. The germline V gene encodes CDR1 GTSNPN and CDR2 SVGIG (reference sequence). V gave up 1 base and J gave up 8 bases, with 12 bases separating them. This CDR3 region has 13 residues. In DNA, the CDR3 is TGTGCCTGGAGTGACCCCTATCGGGATGAGCAGTTCTTC. The encoded protein is CAWSDPYRDEQFF.

V is TRBV18 and J is TRBJ1-1; tentative D call: TRBD1 (6 bases). Germline CDR1 reads KGHSH; CDR2 reads LQKENI. The CDR3 length is 19 residues. The V end lost 2 bases, the J end lost 0 bases, and 22 bases lay between the germline ends. The CDR3 region has the DNA TGTGCCAGCTCACCATCCCCTACTGACAGGCCCATAATGAACACTGAAGCTTTCTTT. This sequence encodes CASSPSPTDRPIMNTEAFF.

In this sample, this clone turned up a few times. This chain links TRBV7-2 with TRBJ1-2; 7 bases match TRBD1. The V and J ends lost 3 bases and 6 bases, in that order; junction bases with no gene match: 10. The CDR3 has 15 residues. The germline V gene encodes CDR1 SGHTA and CDR2 FQGNSA. The CDR3 nucleotides are TGTGCCAGCAGCTTTGTCCAGGGGGAAGTAGATGGCTACACCTTC. Its protein is CASSFVQGEVDGYTF.

This chain uses TRBV6-1 with TRBJ1-5; no definite D call. Per germline, CDR1 MNHNS and CDR2 SASEGT. Trimming removed 1 base at V and 4 bases at J, with 11 bases between. CDR3 size: 15 residues. CDR3 in DNA: TGTGCCAGCAGTGAAGTAAGGTTTGGGAATCAGCCCCAGCATTTT. This gives the protein CASSEVRFGNQPQHF.

V usage is TRBV6-5 and J usage is TRBJ2-4; the D is unclear. V was pared by 5 bases and J by 1 base, with 12 bases between. The CDR3 covers 15 residues. The germline V gene has CDR1 MNHEY and CDR2 SVGAGI. CDR3 region: CASSTVDSAKNIQYF. The DNA of the CDR3 is TGTGCCAGCAGTACCGTAGACTCCGCCAAAAACATTCAGTACTTC.

The genes are TRBV18 and TRBJ2-1; 10 bases agree with TRBD1. With 8 bases clipped from V and 10 bases from J, the junction kept 8 bases outside the gene matches. The CDR3 is made up of 13 amino acids. Germline V gives CDR1 KGHSH, CDR2 LQKENI. CDR3 sequence reads: CASGLATGGEQFF. The CDR3 DNA sequence: TGTGCCAGCGGCCTGGCGACAGGGGGCGAGCAGTTCTTC.

There are a few counts of this clone. Here the CDR3 reads CASSLGFGAGGRGTQYF. In DNA form, the CDR3 reads TGTGCCAGCAGCTTAGGGTTTGGGGCAGGGGGCCGAGGGACCCAGTACTTC. The chain joins TRBV7-9 to TRBJ2-5; 8 positions match TRBD1. CDR1 is SEHNR, CDR2 FQNEAQ, per germline (reference sequence). The junction had 14 bases not matched to a gene; V was cut back by 1 base and J by 7 bases. The CDR3 runs 17 residues.

The chain links TRBV18 to TRBJ2-3, with D perhaps TRBD1 or TRBD2 (6 bases each). The germline V gene has CDR1 KGHSH and CDR2 LQKENI. This CDR3 comprises 14 residues. V was clipped by 1 base and J by 4 bases, with 9 bases between them. CDR3 DNA sequence: TGTGCCAGCTCACCACTCGGGGGCTCAGATACGCAGTATTTT. Translation gives CASSPLGGSDTQYF.

This clone has more than one count but fewer than ten. J is TRBJ2-7 and V is TRBV10-1; tentatively, D is TRBD2 (5 bases). CDR1 is WNHNN, CDR2 SYGVQD, per germline (reference sequence). Trimming took 6 bases from V and 5 from J, leaving 14 bases between them. This CDR3 region has 13 residues. The CDR3 bases are TGCGCCAGCAGCCGGACGGCGGGCAACGAGCAGTACTTC. Its translation is CASSRTAGNEQYF.

The chain is built from TRBV30 and TRBJ2-7, with 8 nucleotides matching TRBD2. CDR1 is GTSNPN, CDR2 SVGIG, per germline (reference sequence). V shed 0 bases, J shed 4 bases, and the junction held 11 bases outside the gene matches. CDR3 size: 16 residues. CDR3 residues: CAWSVPLGLVSYEQYF. The DNA for the CDR3 is TGTGCCTGGAGTGTACCTTTGGGACTAGTCAGTTACGAGCAGTACTTC. The full variable domain, rest sourced from reference TRBV30 and TRBJ2-7, is SQTIHQWPATLVQPVGSPLSLECTVEGTSNPNLYWYRQAAGRGLQLLFYSVGIGQISSEVPQNLSASRPQDRQFILSSKKLLLSDSGFYLCAWSVPLGLVSYEQYFGPGTRLTVT.

The chain is built from TRBV18 and TRBJ2-2; TRBD1 agrees at 7 bases. There are 16 residues in the CDR3. Germline values: CDR1 KGHSH, CDR2 LQKENI. With 8 bases clipped from V and 0 bases from J, the junction kept 9 bases outside the gene matches. CDR3 sequence reads: CASPTPGQSNTGELFF. CDR3 nucleotide sequence: TGTGCCAGCCCAACCCCGGGACAGTCGAACACCGGGGAGCTGTTTTTT. The full variable domain, completed using reference TRBV18 and TRBJ2-2, is NAGVMQNPRHLVRRRGQEARLRCSPMKGHSHVYWYRQLPEEGLKFMVYLQKENIIDESGMPKERFSAEFPKEGPSILRIQQVVRGDSAAYFCASPTPGQSNTGELFFGEGSRLTVL.

The rearrangement uses TRBV6-5 and TRBJ2-3; D may be TRBD2 (6 bases). Trimming stripped 4 bases from V and 2 bases from J, with 16 bases between. There are 16 residues in the CDR3. Germline CDR1 reads MNHEY; CDR2 reads SVGAGI. The CDR3: CASSSSGDPFTDTQYF. For the CDR3, the DNA is TGTGCCAGCAGTTCGTCGGGGGATCCCTTCACAGATACGCAGTATTTT.

This clone was observed once. V usage is TRBV4-1 and J usage is TRBJ1-2; 9 bases are a match to TRBD1. CDR1 is MGHRA, CDR2 YSYEKL, per germline. The CDR3 has 17 residues. The ends lost 2 bases at V and 7 bases at J; junction bases unmatched: 14. CDR3 DNA sequence: TGCGCCAGCAGCCAATACATTCCGGGACAGGGAGGGACTGGCTACACCTTC. As protein: CASSQYIPGQGGTGYTF.

Remarks on this clone: At one end the junction does not follow the germline gene, possibly because of a read error. The chain joins TRBV10-3 to TRBJ2-2; no clear D. The length of the CDR3 is 12 residues. Germline CDR1 ENHRY, CDR2 SYGVKD. The CDR3 nucleotides are TGTGCCATCAGTGAAAGAACCGAGGAGCTGTTTTTT. The encoded protein is CAISERTEELFF.

V is TRBV4-3 and J is TRBJ2-7; TRBD1 is a possible D gene (6 bases). The V end lost 2 bases, the J end lost 6 bases, and 11 bases lay between the germline ends. Germline CDR1 LGHNA, CDR2 YSLEER. The CDR3 loop spans 13 amino acids. The CDR3: CASSQLQGGEQYF. For the CDR3, the DNA is TGCGCCAGCAGCCAACTACAGGGCGGCGAGCAGTACTTC.

V and J are TRBV29-1 and TRBJ2-7; perhaps TRBD2 as D (5 bases). The CDR3 has 13 amino acids. Looked up from germline, CDR1 is SQVTM and CDR2 is ANQGSEA. The ends were cut back, 4 bases at V and 1 base at J, with 11 bases in the middle. CDR3 loop: CSVGWLASYEQYF. The CDR3 region has the DNA TGCAGCGTTGGTTGGCTAGCATCCTACGAGCAGTACTTC.

This chain joins TRBV18 and TRBJ1-5; D remains ambiguous. The V end was cut by 2 bases, the J end by 7 bases, with 15 bases between. Per the germline V gene, CDR1 is KGHSH and CDR2 is LQKENI. CDR3 length equals 15 residues. In DNA form, the CDR3 reads TGTGCCAGCTCACCAAGTCCTACCCTGGGGCAGCCCCAGCATTTT. It encodes CASSPSPTLGQPQHF.

The chain is built from TRBV4-2 and TRBJ2-3; 9 nucleotides agree with TRBD2. The CDR3 contains 16 residues. With 4 bases clipped from V and 9 bases from J, the junction kept 14 bases outside the gene matches. Germline assignment: CDR1 LGHNA and CDR2 YNFKEQ. CDR3 sequence reads: CASSRPGLAASVTQYF. CDR3 DNA sequence: TGTGCCAGCAGCCGTCCGGGACTAGCCGCATCGGTGACGCAGTATTTT.

The V and J genes are TRBV6-4 and TRBJ1-5; D possibly corresponds to TRBD1 (5 bases). The CDR3 consists of 15 residues. V was trimmed by 4 bases and J by 8 bases, leaving 18 bases between them. The germline CDR1 and CDR2 sequences are MRHNA and SNTAGT. The DNA for the CDR3 is TGTGCCAGCAGTGGGGTGGTTGGCAGGGTTAAGCCCCAGCATTTT. Translation: CASSGVVGRVKPQHF.

This rearrangement joins TRBV6-5 to TRBJ2-5; 13 nucleotides agree with TRBD2. The CDR3 extends over 15 amino acids. From germline, CDR1 is MNHEY and CDR2 SVGAGI. V was pared by 6 bases and J by 4 bases, with 5 bases of the junction left unmatched. The CDR3 loop is CASRRTSGRGETQYF. For the CDR3, the DNA is TGTGCCAGCAGGAGAACTAGCGGGAGGGGAGAGACCCAGTACTTC.

The rearrangement links TRBV29-1 to TRBJ1-1; no reliable D call. CDR1 and CDR2 (germline): SQVTM, ANQGSEA. This CDR3 comprises 14 residues. With 1 base removed from V and 6 bases from J, the gap between germline ends came to 15 bases. This CDR3 is CSVEGAGSYAEAFF. CDR3 nucleotide sequence: TGCAGCGTTGAAGGGGCGGGGAGTTACGCTGAAGCTTTCTTT.

The rearrangement links TRBV13 to TRBJ1-6; D uncertain. CDR3 length: 15 amino acids. Trimming left V 4 bases short and J 9 bases short, with 16 bases between. CDR1 is PRHDT and CDR2 is FYEKMQ in the germline V gene (reference sequence). The CDR3 DNA follows: TGTGCCAGCAGCTCGACCCCTCCCTCCAGTTCACCCCTCCACTTT. This encodes CASSSTPPSSSPLHF.

This rearrangement joins TRBV5-6 to TRBJ1-2; D unclear. Germline V lookup: CDR1 SGHDT, CDR2 YYEEEE. The CDR3 extends over 13 amino acids. Trimming cost V 2 bases and J 3 bases, with 8 bases left between them. The CDR3 sequence is CASSLTGDYGYTF. As DNA, the CDR3 is TGTGCCAGCAGCTTAACTGGAGACTATGGCTACACCTTC.